This TCR beta chain was captured in a study of blood T cell repertoires in COVID-19. The method was immunoSEQ multiplex PCR; TCRdb's version includes in-frame clones alone and lacks a portion of them. Counted here are 230,000 or so clones, around 80% occurring once; the ten biggest clones make up more than 6.5%. With 4 bases removed from V and 9 bases from J, the gap between germline ends came to 10 bases. Germline-derived CDR1 and CDR2 are LGHDT and YNNKEL (reference sequence). The CDR3 is 12 residues long. The sequence was obtained from a man aged 40-55 years with active or convalescent COVID-19. The chain joins TRBV3-1 (or the pseudogene TRBV3-2) to TRBJ2-1; the D gene is possibly TRBD1 (5 bases). Sequences were obtained from peripheral blood. For the CDR3, the DNA is TGTGCCAGCAGCCTTGGTAGGGGTGAGCAGTTCTTC. Residues: CASSLGRGEQFF.